Below, one T cell receptor (beta chain) is given with its context. Its antigen remains unknown. UMIs were added to TCR cDNA along with a universal primer site when it was made by 5'RACE template switching. TCRdb called the 5' RACE reads again in MiXCR, with one record for every CDR3 protein. The top ten hold approximately 43% of the sample, which has about 120,000 distinct CDR3 sequences, nearly 15% seen once. The record originates from a study of T cells after yellow fever vaccination. V was cut by 3 bases and J by 1 base, with 7 bases left in between. There are 13 residues in the CDR3. Study-wide results and caveats: Subsequent booster samples again held most clones from primary vaccination (96% CD4, about 90% CD8).

The sequences come from CD8+ T cells sorted from PBMCs, collected 5 days after the yellow fever booster vaccination. This receptor was taken from a young man who received the YFV17D yellow fever vaccine. The chain links TRBV12-3 or TRBV12-4 to TRBJ2-7; D gene unclear. In DNA, the CDR3 is TGTGCCAGCAGTTTGGGCGTTTCCTACGAGCAGTACGTC. Protein sequence: CASSLGVSYEQYV.